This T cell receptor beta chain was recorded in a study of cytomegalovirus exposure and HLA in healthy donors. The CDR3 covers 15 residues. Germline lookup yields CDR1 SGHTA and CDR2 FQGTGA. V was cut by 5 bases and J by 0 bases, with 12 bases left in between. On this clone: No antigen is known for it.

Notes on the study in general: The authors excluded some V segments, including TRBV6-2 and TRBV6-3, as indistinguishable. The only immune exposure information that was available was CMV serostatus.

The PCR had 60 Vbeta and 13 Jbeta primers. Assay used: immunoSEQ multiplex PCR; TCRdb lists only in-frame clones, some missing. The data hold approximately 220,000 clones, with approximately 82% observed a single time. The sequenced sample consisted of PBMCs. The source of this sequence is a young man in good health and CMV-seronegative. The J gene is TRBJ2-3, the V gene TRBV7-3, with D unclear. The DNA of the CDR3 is TGTGCCAGCAGCGCTATCGGAGTGAGCACAGATACGCAGTATTTT. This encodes CASSAIGVSTDTQYF.